Detailed here is one TCR beta chain. A read error may explain this, as a much larger clone is one base away. This specimen comes from a study of blood T cells in healthy people across ages. PCR was performed a second time for about 7 to 11 cycles using a sample-barcoded 5' primer and a J-beta primer mix. From the 5' RACE reads, TCRdb called clonotypes with MiXCR, one entry per CDR3 protein. The profile covers some 1.7 million distinct CDR3 sequences, with roughly 27% appearing a single time and roughly 8.2% taken by the ten largest. The germline gives CDR1 SGHAT, CDR2 FQDESV (reference sequence). The CDR3 totals 15 residues.

The sample taken for sequencing was blood. The chain employs TRBV11-1 and TRBJ2-5, with D possibly matching TRBD1 (6 bases). The assigned J gene may be wrong: the sequence end matches TRBJ2-7 better. The sequence was collected from a young woman in good health. DNA of the CDR3: TGTGCCAGCAGCTTAGCTGCGAGGGGGTCCTACGAGCAGTACTTC. Protein: CASSLAARGSYEQYF.